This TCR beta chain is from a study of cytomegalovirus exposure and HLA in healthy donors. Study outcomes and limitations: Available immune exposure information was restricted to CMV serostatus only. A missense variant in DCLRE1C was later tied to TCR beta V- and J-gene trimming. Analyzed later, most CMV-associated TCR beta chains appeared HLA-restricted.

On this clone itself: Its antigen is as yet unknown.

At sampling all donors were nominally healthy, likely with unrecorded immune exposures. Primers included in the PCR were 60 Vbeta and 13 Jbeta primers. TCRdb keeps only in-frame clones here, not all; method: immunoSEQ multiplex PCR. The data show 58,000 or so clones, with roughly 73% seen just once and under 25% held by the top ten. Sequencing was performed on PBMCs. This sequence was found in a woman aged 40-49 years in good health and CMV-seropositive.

CDR3 DNA: TGCGCCAGCAGCTTGGAGCCTCCCGTCGCGGGCTACACCTTC. Protein sequence: CASSLEPPVAGYTF. V usage is TRBV5-1 and J usage is TRBJ1-2; unclear D gene. The CDR3 loop spans 14 amino acids. Trimming cost V 0 bases and J 8 bases, with 14 bases left between them. Germline CDR1 reads SGHRS; CDR2 reads YFSETQ.